The 10 T cell receptor beta chains reported below all come from one sample, sequenced in a study of T cell responses to AZD1222 COVID-19 vaccine. TCRdb's copy holds only in-frame clones and misses some; the assay was immunoSEQ multiplex PCR. The data show 150,000 or so clones, roughly 90% seen once. Source: peripheral blood, taken on day 0 of MenACWY control vaccination. These receptors were obtained from an adult in good health.

V is TRBV30 and J is TRBJ1-2; unclear D gene. Germline V gene sequence: CDR1 GTSNPN, CDR2 SVGIG (reference sequence). Between the trimmed V and J ends, which lost 8 bases and 5 bases, there was a span of 3 bases. This CDR3 contains 8 residues. The CDR3 loop reads CALYGYTF. In nucleotides, the CDR3 is TGTGCCCTTTATGGCTACACCTTC. The whole variable domain, remainder taken from reference TRBV30 and TRBJ1-2, is SQTIHQWPATLVQPVGSPLSLECTVEGTSNPNLYWYRQAAGRGLQLLFYSVGIGQISSEVPQNLSASRPQDRQFILSSKKLLLSDSGFYLCALYGYTFGSGTRLTVV.

The genes are TRBV4-3 and TRBJ1-2; TRBD1 matches at 8 bases. This CDR3 region has 14 residues. Germline V gene data show CDR1 as LGHNA and CDR2 as YSLEER. J lost 4 bases, V lost 4 bases, and 5 bases had no gene match. CDR3 region: CASSPSGTGYGYTF. CDR3 nucleotides: TGCGCCAGCAGCCCGTCCGGGACAGGCTATGGCTACACCTTC.

This clone appeared once. The chain combines TRBV5-4 with TRBJ1-4; D unclear. Germline V gene lookup returns CDR1 SGHNT and CDR2 YYREEE (reference sequence). The CDR3 runs to 13 residues. Trimming pared 9 bases from V and 4 bases from J, leaving 13 bases between. The chain's CDR3 is CATAGQNNEKLFF. The CDR3 coding sequence is TGTGCCACGGCGGGTCAGAATAATGAAAAACTGTTTTTT. Combining the CDR3 with reference TRBV5-4 and TRBJ1-4 gives the whole variable domain ETGVTQSPTHLIKTRGQQVTLRCSSQSGHNTVSWYQQALGQGPQFIFQYYREEENGRGNFPPRFSGLQFPNYSSELNVNALELDDSALYLCATAGQNNEKLFFGSGTQLSVL.

The genes are TRBV9 and TRBJ2-1, with 7 nucleotides matching TRBD1. Germline CDR1 SGDLS, CDR2 YYNGEE. The CDR3 covers 15 residues. The J segment lost 1 base and the V segment lost 2 bases, leaving 3 bases of the junction unmatched. This CDR3 reads CASSVGDSSYNEQFF. DNA of the CDR3: TGTGCCAGCAGCGTGGGGGACAGTTCCTACAATGAGCAGTTCTTC.

V usage is TRBV18 and J usage is TRBJ1-1; D uncertain. The V end lost 6 bases, the J end lost 4 bases, and 12 bases lay between the germline ends. CDR3 size: 13 residues. Germline V gene sequence: CDR1 KGHSH, CDR2 LQKENI. The DNA of the CDR3 is TGTGCCAGCTCCGACTTGGTTCCCACTGAAGCTTTCTTT. As protein: CASSDLVPTEAFF.

The chain joins TRBV14 to TRBJ1-2; the D gene is possibly TRBD1 (5 bases). The CDR3 has 15 residues. The germline V gene has CDR1 SGHDN and CDR2 FVKESK. V lost 2 bases and J 5 bases, leaving 15 bases between the germline ends. The CDR3 is CASSQQGRGEYGYTF. The DNA for the CDR3 is TGTGCCAGCAGCCAACAGGGTCGGGGAGAGTATGGCTACACCTTC.

In this sample, this clone turned up once. V usage is TRBV4-3 and J usage is TRBJ2-1, with 8 bases matching TRBD2. The CDR3 loop spans 13 amino acids. V gave up 1 base and J gave up 12 bases; unmatched junction bases: 5. Germline V gene sequence: CDR1 LGHNA, CDR2 YSLEER. The CDR3 sequence is CASSQVVAGRQFF. CDR3 DNA sequence: TGCGCCAGCAGCCAAGTGGTAGCGGGAAGGCAGTTCTTC.

The chain couples TRBV28 to TRBJ1-2; 7 nucleotides match TRBD1. V was pared by 3 bases and J by 3 bases, with 7 bases of the junction left unmatched. The CDR3 has 15 residues. Germline V gives CDR1 MDHEN, CDR2 SYDVKM. Here the CDR3 DNA reads TGTGCCAGCAGTTTCTTTAAACAGGGGTACTATGGCTACACCTTC. As protein: CASSFFKQGYYGYTF.

The V gene is TRBV3-1 (or the pseudogene TRBV3-2), the J gene TRBJ1-4; a possible D gene is TRBD1 (5 bases). CDR1 and CDR2 (germline): LGHDT, YNNKEL (reference sequence). V was clipped by 2 bases and J by 13 bases, with 14 bases between them. The CDR3 is made up of 13 amino acids. The CDR3 loop reads CASSQRGEDSLFF. The CDR3 nucleotides are TGTGCCAGCAGCCAAAGAGGGGAGGACTCACTGTTTTTT.

CDR3 nucleotide sequence: TGTGCCAGCAGCTTTTCGCGTGGACAAGGCTACACCTTC. Translated: CASSFSRGQGYTF. The chain combines TRBV3-1 (or the pseudogene TRBV3-2) with TRBJ1-2; D possibly corresponds to TRBD1 (5 bases). V gave up 5 bases and J gave up 8 bases, with 15 bases separating them. Germline V gives CDR1 LGHDT, CDR2 YNNKEL (reference sequence). The CDR3 sequence is 13 residues long.